Below, one TCR beta chain is given with its context. Germline loops: CDR1 SGHTA, CDR2 FQGTGA. V lost 4 bases and J lost 4; bases outside the gene matches: 10. The CDR3 extends over 16 amino acids. These data are taken from a study of blood T cell repertoires in COVID-19. As for the study in general: Sites across the United States, Italy and Spain contributed samples from acute and convalescent COVID-19. Nucleic acid was either cDNA or gDNA, and it came from T cells, B-cell-depleted T cells, or PBMCs.

Clones were sequenced by immunoSEQ multiplex PCR, and TCRdb holds only the in-frame ones, with some missing. The table lists about 130,000 clones, 75% to 90% of them singletons. The specimen was PBMCs or T cells enriched from blood (not recorded which). The gene calls are TRBV7-3 and TRBJ2-1; 7 bases agree with TRBD1. The sequence derives from a woman between 50 and 59 years old who had recovered from COVID-19. The CDR3 here is CASSSYDGTDYNEQFF. The CDR3 DNA follows: TGTGCCAGCAGCTCATATGATGGGACAGATTACAATGAGCAGTTCTTC.